Sequencing of this T cell receptor (beta chain) was carried out in a study of blood T cells in healthy people across ages (dated by TCRdb to between 2014 and 2017). Regarding the study in general: In model experiments, template switching captured about one uniquely barcoded TCR beta cDNA molecule for every two T cells. To track age-related changes in TCR beta repertoire diversity, the study relied on deep sequencing normalized with unique cDNA molecular identifiers. Four age groups were formed from the donors: young (average around 15 years), middle-aged (approximately 40), aged (about 68) and long-lived (approximately 78). To avoid experimental bias, donors of different ages were distributed randomly across sequencing lanes. Two additional independent replicas of 1 million unique cDNA reads from the same blood draw were analyzed for two donors (one aged 18 to 30 and one aged 80 or older).

The donors were some 36 Caucasian individuals from Russia, aged roughly 6 to 100 years, who were systemically healthy. About 10 milliliters of peripheral blood were collected from each donor into EDTA-treated Vacutainer tubes. Ficoll-Paque density-gradient centrifugation was used to isolate PBMCs, with at least 6.5 million per sample. Trizol reagent was used to extract total RNA from the PBMCs, yielding at least 5.5 micrograms per sample. Naive CD45RAhigh/CD27high T cell percentages were measured by flow cytometry on a PBMC aliquot from every donor. Study-wide conclusions, independent of this receptor: There was a strong correlation between observed TCR beta diversity and the percentage of naive T cells measured by flow cytometry. Since profiling was done on bulk unsorted PBMCs, naive and antigen-experienced compartments could not be conclusively compared. Compared with the aged group, the long-lived group had more naive CD4+ T cells, fewer expanded clones and increased TCR diversity, suggesting age selection. Estimates of total diversity based on one million sequenced T cells were considered lower bounds and underestimates. Donor CMV infection status was unknown, potentially confounding age-related changes in expanded clonotypes. Observed TCR beta diversity per million T cells fell roughly linearly with age, and a significant reduction was already apparent by age roughly 40.

Preparation of the library involved 5' RACE. The reads were generated on an Illumina HiSeq 2500. A second PCR of roughly 6 to 11 cycles was run with a J-beta primer mix and a sample-barcoded 5' primer. A template-switch 5' adaptor carrying 12 random nucleotides introduced a unique molecular identifier onto each TCR beta cDNA molecule. Each sample yielded at least 2.5 million CDR3-containing paired-end reads. The Mint cDNA synthesis kit, primed by a TRBC-specific oligonucleotide, was used to synthesize first-strand cDNA from all RNA. All cDNA was treated with uracil-DNA glycosylase and then went through a first 18-cycle PCR with the universal primers M1SS and BC2_uni_R. The paper's processing steps were these. Each sample was normalized by randomly selecting 1 million high-quality reads, each carrying a distinct molecular identifier. Instead of being binned into consensus sequences, reads that shared molecular identifiers were thrown out. MiTCR, set to a Q25 quality threshold and the strictest error-elimination algorithm, was used for CDR3 identification, clonotype clustering and error correction. A nonparametric unseen species model using Euler transformation provided a lower-bound estimate of total TCR beta diversity. In-frame beta chains were kept once TCRdb had trimmed the public reads at Q25 with fastp and called clones with MiXCR. All rows with the same CDR3 protein become a single entry with the most common DNA and genes. The V and J calls follow TCRdb's processing rather than the paper's. Recorded for this sample are around 750,000 distinct CDR3 sequences; roughly 50% of them occurred a single time. The top ten hold around 40% of the sample.

A few counts support this clonotype. The antigen it binds to is not known. No clone much larger than this one lies a single base away; base qualities are absent. The CDR3 covers 13 residues, taking in both the cysteine and the phenylalanine. CDR3 DNA is the only sequence kept; it has 39 bases, read in frame from the first base. The germline V gene supplies CDR1 SGHDN and CDR2 FVKESK. The TCR was taken from a man aged 80 or over in good health. The chain was built from TRBV14 and TRBJ2-5, with the D gene uncertain. The DNA end is more similar to TRBJ2-7, so the J call may be wrong. The specimen was blood. The sequenced DNA: TGTGCCAGCAGCCGGGCGGAGCAACACGAGCAGTACTTC. Translation gives CASSRAEQHEQYF.